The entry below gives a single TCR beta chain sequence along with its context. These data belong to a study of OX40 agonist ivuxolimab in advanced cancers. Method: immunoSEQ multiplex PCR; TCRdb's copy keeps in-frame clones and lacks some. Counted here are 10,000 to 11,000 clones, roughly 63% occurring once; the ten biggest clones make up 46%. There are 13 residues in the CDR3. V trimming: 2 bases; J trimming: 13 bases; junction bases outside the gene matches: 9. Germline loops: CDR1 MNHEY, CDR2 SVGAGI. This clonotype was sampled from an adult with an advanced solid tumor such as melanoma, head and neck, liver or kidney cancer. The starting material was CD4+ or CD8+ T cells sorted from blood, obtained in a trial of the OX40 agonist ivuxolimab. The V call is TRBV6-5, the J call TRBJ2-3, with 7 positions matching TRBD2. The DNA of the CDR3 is TGTGCCAGCAGTTACGTCCTAGCGGCTAAGGAGTATTTT. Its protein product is CASSYVLAAKEYF.